A selection of T cell receptor beta chains follows, all from one sample in a study of CD8+CD57+ T cells in acquired aplastic anemia. TCRdb reprocessed the reads via MiXCR and lists one record per CDR3 protein. This sample carries about 160,000 distinct CDR3 sequences, over 70% of them seen once, and the ten largest clones take under 60%. The specimen was sorted CD4+, CD8+, or CD8+CD57+ T cells (not recorded which) from PBMCs. The source is a human donor with aplastic anemia. CDR3s leave out the opening cysteine and the closing phenylalanine or tryptophan. Fields, in order: clone size, V gene, CDR3 protein. Clone sizes are given selectively: once, few, many, or a class where the clone is expanded.

clone_size: .
v_call: TRBV29-1
cdr3_aa: SVDRGGGSGNTIY

clone_size: .
v_call: TRBV7-9
cdr3_aa: ASSPGGNQPQH

clone_size: .
v_call: TRBV7-2
cdr3_aa: ASSQDGQGITEAF

clone_size: few
v_call: TRBV6-1
cdr3_aa: ASSPHTGGTEAF

clone_size: .
v_call: TRBV7-6
cdr3_aa: ASSPGLGGGRNEQF

clone_size: once
v_call: TRBV7-9
cdr3_aa: ASSLPTALYGYT

clone_size: few
v_call: TRBV10-3
cdr3_aa: AIRATSGGGSGYEQY

clone_size: .
v_call: TRBV12-3/TRBV12-4
cdr3_aa: ASRRTGTTYEQY

clone_size: .
v_call: TRBV5-4
cdr3_aa: ASSLAGQGAGETQY

clone_size: few
v_call: TRBV20-1
cdr3_aa: SAGGGADTEAF

clone_size: .
v_call: TRBV10-2
cdr3_aa: ASRRDTQETQY

clone_size: .
v_call: TRBV5-1
cdr3_aa: ASSLGTGWAYEQY

clone_size: .
v_call: TRBV12-3/TRBV12-4
cdr3_aa: ASSLGPNTEAS

clone_size: .
v_call: TRBV3-1
cdr3_aa: ASSQGSGGSPYEQY

clone_size: .
v_call: TRBV24-1
cdr3_aa: ATSDLQYNEQF

clone_size: .
v_call: TRBV19
cdr3_aa: ASIPEGHYGYT